Described below is a single T cell receptor (beta chain) sequence and its context. Antigen unknown. This entry comes from a study of blood T cells in healthy people across ages. Whole-study findings and limits: Estimates of diversity drawn from one million T cells were considered underestimates.

The authors ran a second PCR of roughly 7 to 11 cycles using a sample-barcoded 5' primer and a J-beta primer mix. Each TCR beta cDNA got a 12-nucleotide random molecular identifier. Per-sample output comprised a minimum of 2.5 million paired-end reads containing CDR3. TCRdb re-called the 5' RACE reads with MiXCR, one entry per CDR3 protein. This sample carries about 640,000 distinct CDR3 sequences, under 65% of them seen once, and the ten largest clones take over 35%. Trimming removed 3 bases from V and 8 bases from J; junction bases left unmatched: 11. The CDR3 contains 16 residues. CDR1 is SGHTA, CDR2 FQGNSA, per germline.

The V and J genes are TRBV7-2 and TRBJ1-4, with 8 bases matching TRBD1. The TCR sequence derives from a man in his fifties or sixties in good health. Material: blood. CDR3 sequence (DNA): TGTGCCAGCAGCTTGAGCCTGGGCAGGGGGCGAGAAAAACTGTTTTTT. Protein product: CASSLSLGRGREKLFF.